A selection of T cell receptor beta chains follows, all from one sample in a study of blood T cells in healthy people across ages. A single record per CDR3 protein comes from TCRdb applying MiXCR to the 5' RACE reads. Among hundreds of thousands of distinct CDR3 sequences listed, more than 20% were seen once. The same data also went into a second study, on T cells of mothers and their children.

Sequenced sample: blood. The receptors were gathered from a boy aged 5-17 years in good health. CDR3s leave out the opening cysteine and the closing phenylalanine or tryptophan. Some rows have no size entry. The others give once, few or many, or a class for an expanded clone.

NA,TRBV4-3,TRBJ2-7,ASSQELQGYEQY
NA,TRBV27,TRBJ2-2,ASRGTGTGELL
few,TRBV10-2,TRBJ2-3,ASRNRQGATGGDTDTQY
NA,TRBV4-2,TRBJ1-2,ASSRTGQGNYGYA
NA,TRBV7-8,TRBJ1-2,ASSLVRQGANYGYT
NA,TRBV12-3/TRBV12-4,TRBJ2-1,ASSPRDRSSYNEQF
few,TRBV20-1,TRBJ2-3,SATAGGMGDTQY
NA,TRBV29-1,TRBJ2-1,SVDGGRGLDEQF
NA,TRBV18,NA,ASSLVATSGNYEQY
few,TRBV4-2,TRBJ2-5,ASSQIAGEVETQY
NA,TRBV4-3,TRBJ2-5,ASSQDTGVETQY
few,TRBV9,TRBJ2-5,ASSPDGLAGARETQY
NA,TRBV7-2,TRBJ2-3,ASSPEMADTQY
NA,TRBV12-3/TRBV12-4,TRBJ2-1,ASSFSGRNNEQF
NA,TRBV10-3,TRBJ1-2,AITGTDYGYT
once,TRBV3-1,TRBJ1-2,ASSQDHQNYGYT
NA,TRBV7-9,TRBJ2-7,ASSRTTGGEEQY
NA,TRBV14,TRBJ1-3,ASSTFGGNTIY
NA,TRBV29-1,TRBJ2-7,SVHSGVYEQY
few,TRBV10-3,TRBJ2-3,AISEAEDTQY
few,TRBV24-1,TRBJ2-3,ATSDRPGRLSSTDTQY
few,TRBV3-1,TRBJ2-5,ASSQDQRLSTQY
NA,TRBV29-1,TRBJ1-1,SVEVVGTEAF
few,TRBV2,TRBJ1-2,ASSESGNLYGYT
NA,TRBV29-1,TRBJ2-7,SVAAGEIYEQY
NA,TRBV18,TRBJ1-2,ASSPETGRGNYGYT
NA,TRBV7-3,TRBJ2-1,ASRYLGGRGDEQF
NA,TRBV4-2,TRBJ1-2,ASSPPGNSYGYT
many,TRBV27,NA,ASRKNIAGGLRAEQF
NA,TRBV4-3,TRBJ2-7,ASSQSYRSSYEQY
NA,TRBV23-1,NA,ASSQGRTALYEQY
few,TRBV13,NA,ASSLGPRASRLAEDNEQF
few,TRBV4-1,TRBJ2-7,ASSQESTSLEQY
few,TRBV6-6,TRBJ1-2,ASSYEGPPNYGYT
few,TRBV7-9,TRBJ2-5,ASSWEAQETQY
NA,TRBV6-5,TRBJ1-1,ASSYGTLGTEAF
NA,TRBV3-1,NA,ASSQDLRGTQY
NA,TRBV20-1,TRBJ1-2,SAFDRANYGYT
NA,TRBV7-9,NA,ASSPVVEQY